The T cell receptor beta chain described here comes from a study of monozygotic twins with cystic fibrosis. Overall study findings and caveats: Shared CDR3 numbers were not associated with age, concordance or severity. Monozygotic CF twin pairs shared significantly more nucleotide-identical clonotypes than unrelated CF individuals did. Median Simpson clonality of 0.0095 suggested naive T cells predominated.

Data came from immunoSEQ multiplex PCR; TCRdb stores just in-frame clones and leaves some out. The sample has approximately 10,000 clones, 75% to 85% seen once. On this clone: Its antigen is still unknown.

The V end was cut by 3 bases, the J end by 0 bases, with 3 bases between. This CDR3 is built from 14 residues. The germline CDR1 and CDR2 sequences are MGHDK and SYGVNS. Sequencing was done on a sample of blood. The rearrangement uses TRBV25-1 and TRBJ2-6; D is ambiguous. This clonotype was obtained from a man aged 18 to 29 with cystic fibrosis. In DNA, the CDR3 is TGTGCCAGCAGTGAGCTCTCTGGGGCCAACGTCCTGACTTTC. Encoded protein: CASSELSGANVLTF.